The 6 T cell receptor gamma chains reported below all come from one sample, sequenced in a study of gamma-delta T cells after stem cell transplantation. TCRdb reanalysed the RT-PCR reads via CATT. The repertoire consists of 2,500 to 3,000 gamma-chain clones, with around 19% occurring once and the leading ten covering around 3.6%. The sequenced sample consisted of gamma-delta T cells. All receptors come from a human donor. It is not recorded whose cells these are; they may come from a transplant donor.

The chain has TRGV9 and TRGJ1 or TRGJ2. V was clipped by 4 bases and J by 10 bases; unmatched bases: 22. The CDR3 is 16 amino acids. Looked up from germline, CDR1 is GITISATS and CDR2 is ISYDGTV (reference sequence). CDR3 amino acids: CALWEPTFREREKKLF. The DNA of the CDR3 is TGTGCCTTGTGGGAACCGACTTTTCGGGAAAGGGAGAAGAAACTCTTT.

About this clone: A much more abundant neighbour one base away suggests this may be a read error. Additional DNA sequences in this sample encode the identical CDR3. V usage is TRGV2 and J usage is TRGJ1 or TRGJ2. With V trimmed by 1 base and J by 1 base, 1 base remained unmatched. The CDR3 extends over 13 amino acids. The germline V gene has CDR1 EGSNGY and CDR2 YDSYNSKV. This CDR3 reads CATWDGNYYKKLF. CDR3 coding DNA: TGTGCCACCTGGGACGGAAATTATTATAAGAAACTCTTT.

Remarks on this clone: Other DNA sequences from this sample encode an identical CDR3 as well. The chain joins TRGV4 to TRGJ1 or TRGJ2. The V gene's germline CDR1 is EGSTGY and CDR2 YDSYTSSV. Unmatched junction bases numbered 3, after V lost 1 base and J lost 3 bases. The CDR3 is made up of 13 amino acids. The CDR3 region is CATWDGPYYKKLF. In nucleotides, the CDR3 is TGTGCCACCTGGGATGGTCCTTATTATAAGAAACTCTTT.

This clone was seen a handful of times. The V and J genes are TRGV2 and TRGJ1 or TRGJ2. The CDR3 covers 10 residues. The trim removed 12 bases at V and 12 bases at J, leaving 14 bases unmatched. Per germline, CDR1 EGSNGY and CDR2 YDSYNSKV. The CDR3 loop reads CAPRPIVKLF. The CDR3 nucleotides are TGTGCCCCCCGCCCAATTGTGAAACTCTTT.

This clone was seen a handful of times. The rearrangement joins TRGV8 to TRGJ1 or TRGJ2. Unmatched junction bases numbered 12, after V lost 7 bases and J lost 6 bases. The CDR3 contains 13 residues. Germline-derived CDR1 and CDR2 are VENAVY and YDSYNSRV. Here the CDR3 reads CATCPRGRYKKLF. CDR3 coding DNA: TGTGCCACCTGTCCCCGAGGGCGTTATAAGAAACTCTTT.

About this clone itself: Other DNA sequences from this sample encode an identical CDR3 as well. The chain links TRGV4 to TRGJ1 or TRGJ2. The CDR3 has 13 residues. The germline gives CDR1 EGSTGY, CDR2 YDSYTSSV. J gave up 4 bases and V 0 bases, and 3 bases lay outside the gene matches. The CDR3 nucleotides are TGTGCCACCTGGGATGGGCGATATTATAAGAAACTCTTT. Translating gives CATWDGRYYKKLF.